The TCR beta chain described here comes from a study of cytomegalovirus exposure and HLA in healthy donors. Study in general: Earlier results showed some 120 million unique TCR beta sequences derived from roughly 200 million T cells. Study results and caveats: A further, later analysis showed that HLA-associated TCR beta chains (compared with equally common others) were more clonally expanded. A missense DCLRE1C variant was associated with V- and J-gene trimming of TCR beta chains in a later analysis, and an independent cohort replicated the association.

Note on this clone: Its antigen is as yet unknown.

The PCR made use of 60 Vbeta and 13 Jbeta primers. TCRdb keeps only in-frame clones here, not all; method: immunoSEQ multiplex PCR. The table lists over 100,000 clones, roughly four fifths of them singletons. The CDR3 runs 18 residues. V dropped 2 bases and J dropped 7; count of bases not matched to a gene: 16. Germline values: CDR1 SGHAT, CDR2 FQNNGV. V is TRBV11-2 and J is TRBJ1-4; 7 bases are a match to TRBD1. Source material: PBMCs. The TCR sequence derives from a male donor in good health and CMV-seropositive. The CDR3 loop is CASSLTAGGRGLFEKLFF. The DNA of the CDR3 is TGTGCCAGCAGCTTAACGGCGGGGGGCAGGGGGTTGTTTGAAAAACTGTTTTTT.